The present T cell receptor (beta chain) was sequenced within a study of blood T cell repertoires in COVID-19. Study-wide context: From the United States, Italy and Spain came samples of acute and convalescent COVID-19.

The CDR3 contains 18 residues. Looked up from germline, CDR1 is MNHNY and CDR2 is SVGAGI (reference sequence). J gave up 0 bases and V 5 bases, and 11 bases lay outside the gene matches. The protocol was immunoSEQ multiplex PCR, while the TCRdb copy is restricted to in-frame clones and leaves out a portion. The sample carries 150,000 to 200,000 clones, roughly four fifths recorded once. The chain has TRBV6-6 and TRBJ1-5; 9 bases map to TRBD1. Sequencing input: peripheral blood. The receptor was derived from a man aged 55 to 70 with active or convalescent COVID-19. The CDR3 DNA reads TGTGCCAGCAGTCCGGCGGGACAGGGCTATTATAGCAATCAGCCCCAGCATTTT. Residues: CASSPAGQGYYSNQPQHF.